The 10 T cell receptor beta chains given below trace back to one sample, sequenced in a study of T cell repertoires in cytomegalovirus infection. TCRdb reanalysed the reads using MiXCR and keeps one entry per CDR3 protein. This sample has 700,000 to 850,000 distinct CDR3 sequences; approximately 29% occur once, and the top ten carry 9.5% to 15%. No cognate antigen is known for these TCRs. Sequencing was performed on cultured CD8+ T cells from PBMCs, taken from culture after CMV antigen stimulation. All receptors come from a human donor in good health (CMV status not recorded). Some clones in this sample may be carry-over from other donors' samples.

The chain joins TRBV20-1 to TRBJ1-6; the D gene is possibly TRBD1 (5 bases). Germline loops: CDR1 DFQATT, CDR2 SNEGSKA (reference sequence). V gave up 5 bases and J gave up 4 bases, with 18 bases separating them. This CDR3 contains 16 residues. For the CDR3, the DNA is TGCAGTGCTGACGACGGGGGAGACGGATATAATTCACCCCTCCACTTT. It translates to CSADDGGDGYNSPLHF.

Ten or more counts support this clonotype. The chain has TRBV7-2 and TRBJ2-2; D is unclear. Germline-derived CDR1 and CDR2 are SGHTA and FQGNSA. This CDR3 has 13 residues. V was cut by 3 bases and J by 4 bases, with 6 bases left in between. DNA for the CDR3: TGTGCCAGCAGCTTCCTATCCACCGGGGAGCTGTTTTTT. Translated, it gives CASSFLSTGELFF.

J is TRBJ1-1 and V is TRBV27; D may be TRBD1 (6 bases). The length of the CDR3 is 16 residues. V was cut by 3 bases and J by 0 bases, with 14 bases left in between. Germline V gene sequence: CDR1 MNHEY, CDR2 SMNVEV (reference sequence). The CDR3 reads CASSFDTGTMNTEAFF. For the CDR3, the DNA is TGTGCCAGCAGTTTTGATACCGGGACAATGAACACTGAAGCTTTCTTT.

This chain connects TRBV6-1 to TRBJ1-5, with 8 bases lining up with TRBD1. Germline CDR1 MNHNS, CDR2 SASEGT. This CDR3 contains 15 residues. V dropped 4 bases and J dropped 5; count of bases not matched to a gene: 7. CDR3 coding DNA: TGTGCCAGCAGTGCGGACAGGGCCGGATATCAGCCCCAGCATTTT. This encodes CASSADRAGYQPQHF.

This clonotype was found a few times. This chain connects TRBV9 to TRBJ1-1, with D possibly matching TRBD1 (6 bases). The CDR3 extends over 15 amino acids. The germline V gene has CDR1 SGDLS and CDR2 YYNGEE. V was cut by 2 bases and J by 0 bases, with 11 bases left in between. The CDR3 bases are TGTGCCAGCAGCGTCACCGGGACACTGAACACTGAAGCTTTCTTT. Its protein is CASSVTGTLNTEAFF.

This rearrangement joins TRBV7-3 to TRBJ2-1, with 9 bases fitting TRBD1. Trimming took 2 bases from V and 6 from J; bases not matched to a gene: 5. The CDR3 is 15 residues long. The V gene's germline CDR1 is SGHTA and CDR2 FQGTGA. The CDR3 DNA reads TGTGCCAGCAGCTTACGGGGACAGGGCCCCAATGAGCAGTTCTTC. Amino acid sequence: CASSLRGQGPNEQFF.

The chain uses TRBV7-9 and TRBJ1-3; D might be TRBD1 (5 bases). CDR1 is SEHNR, CDR2 FQNEAQ, per germline (reference sequence). This CDR3 has 15 amino acids. V was cut by 5 bases and J by 4 bases, with 15 bases left in between. The chain's CDR3 is CASSRPGNRGNTIYF. In nucleotides, the CDR3 is TGTGCCAGCAGCCGACCGGGAAACAGGGGAAACACCATATATTTT.

This clonotype was observed a handful of times. J is TRBJ1-2 and V is TRBV7-9, with D possibly TRBD1 on 5 matching bases. CDR1 and CDR2 (germline): SEHNR, FQNEAQ (reference sequence). Trimming cost V 1 base and J 4 bases, with 16 bases left between them. This CDR3 has 16 residues. The CDR3 coding sequence is TGTGCCAGCAGCTTAGGCCTCAGGGAGCTCCTCTATGGCTACACCTTC. Its translation: CASSLGLRELLYGYTF.

Notes on this clonotype: This may stem from a read error, because a much larger clone lies one nucleotide away. J is TRBJ1-2 and V is TRBV7-2, with 7 bases aligning to TRBD1. This CDR3 comprises 15 residues. CDR1 and CDR2 (germline): SGHTA, FQGNSA. Losses at the gene ends were 3 bases for V and 8 bases for J; bases not matched to a gene: 12. The CDR3 region is CASSFVDRTEQGYTF. The CDR3 bases are TGTGCCAGCAGCTTTGTGGACAGGACGGAGCAAGGCTACACCTTC.

This clonotype was observed a few times. This chain uses TRBV27 with TRBJ2-7; the match to TRBD1 covers 8 bases. In germline, CDR1 is MNHEY, CDR2 SMNVEV (reference sequence). Unmatched junction bases numbered 6, after V lost 2 bases and J lost 3 bases. The CDR3 has 15 residues. The chain's CDR3 is CASSLKTGGSYEQYF. In nucleotides, the CDR3 is TGTGCCAGCAGTTTAAAAACAGGGGGGAGCTACGAGCAGTACTTC.